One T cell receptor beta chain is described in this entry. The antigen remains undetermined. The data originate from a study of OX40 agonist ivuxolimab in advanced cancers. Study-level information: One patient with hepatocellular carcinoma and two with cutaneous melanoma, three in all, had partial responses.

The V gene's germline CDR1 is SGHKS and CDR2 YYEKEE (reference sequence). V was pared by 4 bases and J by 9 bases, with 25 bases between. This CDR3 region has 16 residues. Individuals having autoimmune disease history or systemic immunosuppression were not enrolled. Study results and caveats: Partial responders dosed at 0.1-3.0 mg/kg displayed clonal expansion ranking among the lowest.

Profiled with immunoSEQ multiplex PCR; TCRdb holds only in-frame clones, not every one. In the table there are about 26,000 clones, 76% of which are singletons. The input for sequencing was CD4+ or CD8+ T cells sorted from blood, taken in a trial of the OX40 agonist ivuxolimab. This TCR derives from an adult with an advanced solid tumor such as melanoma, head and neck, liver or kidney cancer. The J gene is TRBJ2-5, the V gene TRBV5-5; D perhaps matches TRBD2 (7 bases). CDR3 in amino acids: CASSPDGGAPNGAQYF. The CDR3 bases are TGTGCCAGCAGCCCTGATGGGGGGGCACCGAATGGGGCCCAGTACTTC.